The 16 T cell receptor beta chains given below trace back to one sample, sequenced in a study of T cell changes during pregnancy in multiple sclerosis. Assay: immunoSEQ multiplex PCR; the TCRdb copy retains only in-frame clones and omits some. The table lists 55,000 to 70,000 clones, around nine tenths of them singletons. The specimen was CD4+ T cells from peripheral blood mononuclear cells, collected in the third trimester of pregnancy. These receptors came from a female donor with multiple sclerosis, enrolled in a pregnancy study.

The V call is TRBV25-1, the J call TRBJ2-3; 13 nucleotides align to TRBD2. This CDR3 region has 16 residues. CDR1 and CDR2 (germline): MGHDK, SYGVNS. The V and J ends lost 3 bases and 2 bases, in that order; junction bases with no gene match: 2. The CDR3 loop is CASSEGTSGVTDTQYF. The CDR3 region has the DNA TGTGCCAGCAGTGAGGGGACTAGCGGGGTCACAGATACGCAGTATTTT.

The genes are TRBV2 and TRBJ2-1; 9 bases are shared with TRBD2. Unmatched junction bases numbered 11, after V lost 7 bases and J lost 7 bases. The CDR3 runs 15 residues. The germline CDR1 and CDR2 sequences are SNHLY and FYNNEI. In DNA form, the CDR3 reads TGTGCCAGCAAGAACCGGCGGGGGGGCTTGAATGAGCAGTTCTTC. Translation: CASKNRRGGLNEQFF.

Only one count was recorded for this clone. The chain combines TRBV30 with TRBJ2-4; 7 bases fit TRBD1. The CDR3 covers 13 residues. Per the germline V gene, CDR1 is GTSNPN and CDR2 is SVGIG (reference sequence). V shed 2 bases and J 7 bases; nucleotides not matched to a gene: 5. CDR3 sequence: CAWSLSTGNIQYF. In nucleotides, the CDR3 is TGTGCCTGGAGTTTGTCGACAGGGAACATTCAGTACTTC. Filled out from reference TRBV30 and TRBJ2-4, the complete variable domain reads SQTIHQWPATLVQPVGSPLSLECTVEGTSNPNLYWYRQAAGRGLQLLFYSVGIGQISSEVPQNLSASRPQDRQFILSSKKLLLSDSGFYLCAWSLSTGNIQYFGAGTRLSVL.

This clone was counted once. The V and J genes are TRBV6-1 and TRBJ2-5; no reliable D call. Per germline, CDR1 MNHNS and CDR2 SASEGT. The CDR3 length is 14 residues. Trimming took off 2 bases at V and 1 base at J, with 8 bases between the two ends. CDR3 sequence (DNA): TGTGCCAGCAGTGAATTGTCAGTCCAAGAGACCCAGTACTTC. This sequence encodes CASSELSVQETQYF.

CDR3 coding DNA: TGTGCCAGCAGAGTTACAGGGGGCGCGTTAGTGGAAGCTTTCTTT. Translated, it gives CASRVTGGALVEAFF. V and J are TRBV6-4 and TRBJ1-1, with 9 bases identical to TRBD1. CDR1 and CDR2 from the germline V gene are MRHNA and SNTAGT. With V trimmed by 6 bases and J by 8 bases, 13 bases remained unmatched. This CDR3 is 15 amino acids long.

The chain carries TRBV2 and TRBJ2-2; TRBD2 matches 8 bases. Trimming took 6 bases from V and 5 from J; bases not matched to a gene: 2. Germline V gene sequence: CDR1 SNHLY, CDR2 FYNNEI. The CDR3 sequence is 13 residues long. DNA of the CDR3: TGTGCCAGCAGATCTAGCGGGACCGGGGAGCTGTTTTTT. Its translation: CASRSSGTGELFF.

The gene calls are TRBV7-2 and TRBJ1-1; D not resolved. The CDR3 is 12 residues long. Trimming stripped 3 bases from V and 1 base from J, with 3 bases between. From germline, CDR1 is SGHTA and CDR2 FQGNSA. In nucleotides, the CDR3 is TGTGCCAGCAGCTTCTCGAACACTGAAGCTTTCTTT. Its translation is CASSFSNTEAFF.

V usage is TRBV6-1 and J usage is TRBJ2-1; weak D call: TRBD2 (5 bases). The CDR3 sequence is 15 residues long. From germline, CDR1 is MNHNS and CDR2 SASEGT. Deletions cut 1 base from V and 0 bases from J, with 7 bases between. Here the CDR3 reads CASSEGGSSYNEQFF. CDR3 DNA sequence: TGTGCCAGCAGTGAAGGTGGGAGCTCCTACAATGAGCAGTTCTTC.

This chain joins TRBV18 and TRBJ2-3; no clear D. From germline, CDR1 is KGHSH and CDR2 LQKENI. Trimming cost V 3 bases and J 3 bases, with 22 bases left between them. CDR3 size: 18 residues. CDR3: CASSPLVLGMYVTDTQYF. The DNA of the CDR3 is TGTGCCAGCTCACCGCTAGTGCTCGGTATGTACGTGACAGATACGCAGTATTTT.

The chain joins TRBV11-2 to TRBJ1-2, with 8 bases aligning to TRBD1. CDR1 is SGHAT and CDR2 is FQNNGV in the germline V gene. The ends lost 5 bases at V and 2 bases at J; junction bases unmatched: 10. This CDR3 is built from 16 residues. The CDR3 DNA reads TGTGCCAGCAGCCCTTATAAGACAGGGGTAAACTATGGCTACACCTTC. Translated: CASSPYKTGVNYGYTF.

The table lists this clone with a few counts. The rearrangement uses TRBV7-2 and TRBJ2-3; the D gene is possibly TRBD1 (6 bases). CDR3 length: 12 residues. CDR1 and CDR2 (germline): SGHTA, FQGNSA. The V gene lost 3 bases and the J gene lost 7 bases, with 8 bases spanning the gap. The CDR3 sequence: CASSFQGNTQYF. The CDR3 DNA sequence: TGTGCCAGCAGCTTCCAGGGGAATACGCAGTATTTT.

A word on this clone: Additional DNA sequences in this sample encode the identical CDR3. The rearrangement uses TRBV4-2 and TRBJ1-5; D possibly corresponds to TRBD1 (5 bases). The CDR3 consists of 16 residues. Trimming took off 0 bases at V and 1 base at J, with 10 bases between the two ends. Germline CDR1 reads LGHNA; CDR2 reads YNFKEQ. CDR3 residues: CASSQEWGGSNQPQHF. The CDR3 DNA is TGTGCCAGCAGCCAAGAGTGGGGGGGAAGCAATCAGCCCCAGCATTTT.

V and J are TRBV19 and TRBJ1-2, with D possibly being TRBD1 (6 bases). Germline loops: CDR1 LNHDA, CDR2 SQIVND (reference sequence). Trimming took 5 bases from V and 2 from J, leaving 12 bases between them. The CDR3 sequence is 14 residues long. This CDR3 reads CASSGDKGNYGYTF. As DNA, the CDR3 is TGTGCCAGTAGTGGGGACAAGGGCAACTATGGCTACACCTTC.

This rearrangement joins TRBV4-3 to TRBJ2-1, with a weak D call TRBD1 (5 bases). The V and J ends lost 4 bases and 4 bases respectively, with 14 bases between them. The length of the CDR3 is 15 residues. Germline V gives CDR1 LGHNA, CDR2 YSLEER. The CDR3 protein is CASSLLGDSYNEQFF. In nucleotides, the CDR3 is TGCGCCAGCAGCCTTCTAGGAGACAGTTACAATGAGCAGTTCTTC.

CDR3 sequence (DNA): TGTGCCAGCAGCCCAAGCACAGATACGCAGTATTTT. This encodes CASSPSTDTQYF. The rearrangement uses TRBV7-3 and TRBJ2-3; no clear D. CDR3 length: 12 residues. From germline, CDR1 is SGHTA and CDR2 FQGTGA. The V end was cut by 5 bases, the J end by 0 bases, with 3 bases between.

V is TRBV19 and J is TRBJ1-1, with D uncertain. The CDR3 contains 15 residues. Germline lookup yields CDR1 LNHDA and CDR2 SQIVND (reference sequence). V dropped 5 bases and J dropped 1 base, with 14 bases sitting between them. The CDR3 DNA reads as TGTGCCAGTAGTTTTGCCCAGACAACGAACACTGAAGCTTTCTTT. Protein sequence: CASSFAQTTNTEAFF.